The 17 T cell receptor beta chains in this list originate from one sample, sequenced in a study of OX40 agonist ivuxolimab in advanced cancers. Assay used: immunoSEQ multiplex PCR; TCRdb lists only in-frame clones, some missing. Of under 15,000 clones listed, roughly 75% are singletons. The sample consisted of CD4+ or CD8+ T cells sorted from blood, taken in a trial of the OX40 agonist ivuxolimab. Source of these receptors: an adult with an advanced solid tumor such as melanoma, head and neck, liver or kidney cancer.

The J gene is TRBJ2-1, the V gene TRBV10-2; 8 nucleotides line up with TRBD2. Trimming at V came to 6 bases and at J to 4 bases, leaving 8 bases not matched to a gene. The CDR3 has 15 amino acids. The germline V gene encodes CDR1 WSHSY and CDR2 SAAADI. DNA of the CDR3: TGCGCCAGCAGGCCGAGCGGGAGTAGTTACAATGAGCAGTTCTTC. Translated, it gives CASRPSGSSYNEQFF.

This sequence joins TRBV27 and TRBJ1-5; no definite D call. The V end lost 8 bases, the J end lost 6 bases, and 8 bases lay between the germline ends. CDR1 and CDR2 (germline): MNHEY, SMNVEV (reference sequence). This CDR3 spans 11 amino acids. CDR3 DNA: TGTGCCAGCGGCAACGCTCAGCCCCAGCATTTT. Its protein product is CASGNAQPQHF.

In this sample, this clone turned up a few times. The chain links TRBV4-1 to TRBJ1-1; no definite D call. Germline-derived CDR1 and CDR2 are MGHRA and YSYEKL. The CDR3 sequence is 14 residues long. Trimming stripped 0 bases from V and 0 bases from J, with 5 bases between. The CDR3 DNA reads TGCGCCAGCAGCCAAGATCTAGTGAACACTGAAGCTTTCTTT. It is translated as CASSQDLVNTEAFF.

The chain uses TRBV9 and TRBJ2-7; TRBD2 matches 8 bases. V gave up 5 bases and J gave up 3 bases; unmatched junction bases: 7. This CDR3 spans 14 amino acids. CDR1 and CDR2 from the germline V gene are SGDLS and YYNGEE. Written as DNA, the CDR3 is TGTGCCAGCAGTAGCGGGACTGCAAACTACGAGCAGTACTTC. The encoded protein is CASSSGTANYEQYF.

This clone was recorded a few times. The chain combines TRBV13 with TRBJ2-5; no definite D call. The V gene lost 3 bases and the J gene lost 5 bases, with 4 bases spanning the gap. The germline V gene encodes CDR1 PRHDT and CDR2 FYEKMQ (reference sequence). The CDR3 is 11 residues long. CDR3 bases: TGTGCCAGCAGCTTCCGGGAGACCCAGTACTTC. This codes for CASSFRETQYF. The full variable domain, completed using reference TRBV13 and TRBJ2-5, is AAGVIQSPRHLIKEKRETATLKCYPIPRHDTVYWYQQGPGQDPQFLISFYEKMQSDKGSIPDRFSAQQFSDYHSELNMSSLELGDSALYFCASSFRETQYFGPGTRLLVL.

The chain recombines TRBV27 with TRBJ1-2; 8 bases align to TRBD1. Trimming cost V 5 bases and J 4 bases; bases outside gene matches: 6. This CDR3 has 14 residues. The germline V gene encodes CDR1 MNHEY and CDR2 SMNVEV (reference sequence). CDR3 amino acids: CASSQGAGSYGYTF. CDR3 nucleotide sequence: TGTGCCAGCAGTCAGGGGGCAGGGAGCTATGGCTACACCTTC.

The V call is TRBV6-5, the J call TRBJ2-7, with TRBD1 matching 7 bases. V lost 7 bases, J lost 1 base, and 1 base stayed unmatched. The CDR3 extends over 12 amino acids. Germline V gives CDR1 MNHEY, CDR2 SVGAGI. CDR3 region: CASTTGSYEQYF. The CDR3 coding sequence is TGTGCCAGCACGACAGGGTCCTACGAGCAGTACTTC.

The CDR3 sequence is CASSPWTSELTDTQYF. The CDR3 DNA reads as TGTGCCAGCAGCCCCTGGACTAGCGAGCTCACAGATACGCAGTATTTT. The chain joins TRBV14 to TRBJ2-3; 9 bases align to TRBD2. This CDR3 comprises 16 residues. V shed 4 bases and J 2 bases; nucleotides not matched to a gene: 7. The germline V gene encodes CDR1 SGHDN and CDR2 FVKESK.

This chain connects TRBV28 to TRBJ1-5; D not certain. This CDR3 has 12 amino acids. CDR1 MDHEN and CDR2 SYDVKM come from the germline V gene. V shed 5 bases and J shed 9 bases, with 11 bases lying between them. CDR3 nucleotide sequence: TGTGCCAGCAGTCCGTCGGATCGGCCCCAGCATTTT. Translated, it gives CASSPSDRPQHF.

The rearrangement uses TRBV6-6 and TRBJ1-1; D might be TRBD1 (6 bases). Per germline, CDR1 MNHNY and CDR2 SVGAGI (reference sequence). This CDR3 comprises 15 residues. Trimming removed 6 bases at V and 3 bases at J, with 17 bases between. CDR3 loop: CASSLQGRGYTEAFF. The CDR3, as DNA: TGTGCCAGCAGCCTACAGGGCAGGGGATACACTGAAGCTTTCTTT.

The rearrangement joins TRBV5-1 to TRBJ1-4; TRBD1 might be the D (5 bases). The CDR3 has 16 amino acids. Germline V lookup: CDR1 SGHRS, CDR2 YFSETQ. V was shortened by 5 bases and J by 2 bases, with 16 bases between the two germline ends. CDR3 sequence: CASRDDSLTTNEKLFF. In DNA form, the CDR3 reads TGCGCCAGCAGGGATGACAGCTTAACTACTAATGAAAAACTGTTTTTT.

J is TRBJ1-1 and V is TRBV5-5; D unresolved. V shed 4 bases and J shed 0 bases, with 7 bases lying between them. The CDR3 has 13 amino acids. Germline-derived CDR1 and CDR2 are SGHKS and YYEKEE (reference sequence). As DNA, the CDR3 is TGTGCCAGCAGCCCCGGGGTGAACACTGAAGCTTTCTTT. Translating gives CASSPGVNTEAFF.

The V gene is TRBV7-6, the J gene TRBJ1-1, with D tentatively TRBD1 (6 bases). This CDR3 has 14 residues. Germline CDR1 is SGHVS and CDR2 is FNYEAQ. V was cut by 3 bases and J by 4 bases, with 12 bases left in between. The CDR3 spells CASSFGGQGTEAFF. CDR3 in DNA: TGTGCCAGCAGCTTTGGGGGGCAGGGCACTGAAGCTTTCTTT.

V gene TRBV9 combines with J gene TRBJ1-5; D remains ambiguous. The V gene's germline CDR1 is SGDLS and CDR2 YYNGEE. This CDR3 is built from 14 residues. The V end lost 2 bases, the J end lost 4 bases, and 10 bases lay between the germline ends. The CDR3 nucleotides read TGTGCCAGCAGCGTTGGCGGATCGAATCAGCCCCAGCATTTT. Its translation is CASSVGGSNQPQHF. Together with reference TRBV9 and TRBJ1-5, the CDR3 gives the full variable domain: DSGVTQTPKHLITATGQRVTLRCSPRSGDLSVYWYQQSLDQGLQFLIQYYNGEERAKGNILERFSAQQFPDLHSELNLSSLELGDSALYFCASSVGGSNQPQHFGDGTRLSIL.

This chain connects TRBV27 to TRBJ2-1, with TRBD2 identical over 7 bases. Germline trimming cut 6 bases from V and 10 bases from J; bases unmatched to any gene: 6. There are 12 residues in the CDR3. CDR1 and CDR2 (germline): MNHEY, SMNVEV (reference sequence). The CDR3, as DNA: TGTGCCAGCAGCGAAGCGGGGAGAGAGCAGTTCTTC. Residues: CASSEAGREQFF.

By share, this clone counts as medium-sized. The CDR3 spells CASSEQAGTEAFF. The CDR3 DNA sequence: TGTGCCAGCAGTGAGCAGGCTGGCACTGAAGCTTTCTTT. V is TRBV2 and J is TRBJ1-1; D not certain. V was trimmed by 3 bases and J by 4 bases, leaving 9 bases between them. The CDR3 extends over 13 amino acids. In germline, CDR1 is SNHLY, CDR2 FYNNEI.

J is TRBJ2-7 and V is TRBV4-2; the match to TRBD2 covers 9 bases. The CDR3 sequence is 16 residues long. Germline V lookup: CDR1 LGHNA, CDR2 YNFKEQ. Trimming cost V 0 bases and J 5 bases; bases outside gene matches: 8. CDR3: CASSQDGGGGADEQYF. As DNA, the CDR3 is TGTGCCAGCAGCCAAGATGGAGGCGGGGGGGCGGACGAGCAGTACTTC.